This TCR beta chain emerged from a study of shared clonotypes between healthy human individuals. A CD45RA+ naive subset and a CD45RA-negative memory subset were split from CD4+ cells. This clone was seen more than once but under ten times. Its target is not known. The germline CDR1 and CDR2 sequences are SQVTM and ANQGSEA. The germline V and J ends were trimmed by 4 bases and 5 bases, with 13 bases remaining between them. The CDR3 has 13 amino acids. Overall study findings and caveats: It was only blood that was sampled, and tissue repertoires likely differ.

Deep-level assay runs were performed. In the sorted-subset replicate PCRs, approximately 200 ng DNA, 25,000 to 30,000 T cell genomes, was used. Clones were sequenced by immunoSEQ multiplex PCR, and TCRdb holds only the in-frame ones, with some missing. The sample lists some 790,000 clones; around 77% were seen once. The sequence came from a woman aged 25-40 years in good health. V is TRBV29-1 and J is TRBJ2-3; a weak D match, TRBD2 (6 bases). Specimen: memory CD4+ T cells sorted from blood. Subset described: CD45RA-negative fraction. The CDR3 coding sequence is TGCAGCGTTGGCCTGGGGGGAAGAGATACGCAGTATTTT. It codes for CSVGLGGRDTQYF.